This entry describes one TCR beta chain. The antigen remains undetermined. As to treatment: roughly 10-day PBMC culture with coronavirus spike peptide pools or control peptides (ViraFEST assay). CDR3 length equals 15 residues. V gave up 4 bases and J gave up 6 bases; unmatched junction bases: 5. Germline V CDR1 and CDR2: SGHNT, YYREEE (reference sequence). These data come from a study of vaccination and CD4 T cells after COVID-19. The Oncomine TCR Beta short-read assay generated sequence data from the DNA of cultured CD4+ T cells. TCRdb re-analysed the PCR reads in MiXCR, keeping a single row per CDR3 protein. The sample lists 15,000 to 17,000 distinct CDR3 sequences, about 40% seen once, with 20% to 25% in the top ten.

The sequence derives from a human donor with COVID-19. The specimen was cultured CD4+ T cells from blood. The J gene is TRBJ2-1, the V gene TRBV5-4, with 12 positions matching TRBD1. The CDR3 sequence: CASSRDRGPRNEQFF. CDR3 coding DNA: TGTGCCAGCAGCAGGGACAGGGGGCCGCGCAATGAGCAGTTCTTC.